This entry lists 3 T cell receptor beta chains sequenced from one sample in a study of shared clonotypes between healthy human individuals. CD8 cells classed as naive were CD45RO-negative and positively selected for CCR7, excluding terminally differentiated effector memory CD45RA+ cells. Profiled with immunoSEQ multiplex PCR; TCRdb holds only in-frame clones, not every one. The sample includes about 2.1 million clones, approximately 92% of them seen just once. Sequenced: naive CD8+ T cells from PBMCs. Receptors originate from a man between 18 and 35 years old in good health. Some clones in this sample may be carry-over from other donors' samples.

A remark on this clone: Other DNA variants within this sample encode the same CDR3. The CDR3 coding sequence is TGTGCCAGCAGCTTGTGGGGCGGCAGCAATCAGCCCCAGCATTTT. Amino acids: CASSLWGGSNQPQHF. This rearrangement joins TRBV5-5 to TRBJ1-5; D may be TRBD1 (5 bases). The CDR3 has 15 residues. From germline, CDR1 is SGHKS and CDR2 YYEKEE (reference sequence). Trimming left V 1 base short and J 1 base short, with 9 bases between. Together with reference TRBV5-5 and TRBJ1-5, the CDR3 gives the full variable domain: DAGVTQSPTHLIKTRGQQVTLRCSPISGHKSVSWYQQVLGQGPQFIFQYYEKEERGRGNFPDRFSARQFPNYSSELNVNALLLGDSALYLCASSLWGGSNQPQHFGDGTRLSIL.

CDR3 bases: TGTGCCAGCAGTGGATTGGGGGGCGCCCGGGCGAATGAGCAGTTCTTC. This gives the protein CASSGLGGARANEQFF. The V and J genes are TRBV2 and TRBJ2-1, with D perhaps TRBD1 or TRBD2 (6 bases each). Germline V gives CDR1 SNHLY, CDR2 FYNNEI. V lost 4 bases and J lost 7, with 20 bases in between. The length of the CDR3 is 16 residues.

The chain combines TRBV6-5 with TRBJ2-4, with D perhaps matching TRBD2 (5 bases). The V gene's germline CDR1 is MNHEY and CDR2 SVGAGI. CDR3 size: 14 residues. Deletions cut 5 bases from V and 8 bases from J, with 16 bases between. In DNA form, the CDR3 reads TGTGCCAGCAGTCCTGACTACTACGCCGACATTCAGTACTTC. Its protein product is CASSPDYYADIQYF.